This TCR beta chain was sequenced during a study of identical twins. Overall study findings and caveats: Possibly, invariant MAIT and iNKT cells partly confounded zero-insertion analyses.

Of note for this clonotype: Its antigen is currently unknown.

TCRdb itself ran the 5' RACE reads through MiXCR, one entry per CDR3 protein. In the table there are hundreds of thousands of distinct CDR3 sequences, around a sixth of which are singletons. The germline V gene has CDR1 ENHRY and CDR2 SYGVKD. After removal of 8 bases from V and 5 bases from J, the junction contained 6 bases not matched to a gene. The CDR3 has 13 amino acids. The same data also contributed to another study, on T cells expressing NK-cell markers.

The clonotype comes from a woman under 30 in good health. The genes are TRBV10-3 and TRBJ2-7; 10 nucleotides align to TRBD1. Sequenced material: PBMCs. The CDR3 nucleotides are TGTGCCATCTGGGGACAGGGGCTTGACGAGCAGTACTTC. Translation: CAIWGQGLDEQYF.